The 7 T cell receptor beta chains below were found in one sample sequenced in a study of blood T cells in healthy people across ages. PCR was performed a second time for 7 to 11 cycles using a sample-barcoded 5' primer and a J-beta primer mix. Using its own MiXCR run on the 5' RACE reads, TCRdb lists one record per CDR3 protein. The table lists approximately 790,000 distinct CDR3 sequences, 60% to 80% of them singletons, with roughly 26% in the top ten. Sequencing was carried out using blood. These TCRs come from a man under 40 in good health.

This clonotype was detected many times. The gene calls are TRBV2 and TRBJ2-4; D is uncertain. Germline values: CDR1 SNHLY, CDR2 FYNNEI. This CDR3 region has 10 residues. Trimming pared 4 bases from V and 14 bases from J, leaving 9 bases between. The CDR3 protein is CASSGPSEYF. The CDR3 bases are TGTGCCAGCAGTGGCCCCTCGGAGTACTTC.

This rearrangement joins TRBV4-1 to TRBJ2-4; either TRBD1 or TRBD2 may supply D (5 bases each). This CDR3 has 15 amino acids. The V gene's germline CDR1 is MGHRA and CDR2 YSYEKL. Trimming shortened V by 1 base and J by 3 bases, and 10 bases separated the two germline ends. In nucleotides, the CDR3 is TGCGCCAGCAGCCAAGTGTGGGGGTTCAAAAACATTCAGTACTTC. It encodes CASSQVWGFKNIQYF.

The chain combines TRBV5-5 with TRBJ2-6; D gene uncertain. Germline CDR1 reads SGHKS; CDR2 reads YYEKEE (reference sequence). This CDR3 is 15 amino acids long. Between the trimmed V and J ends, which lost 6 bases and 1 base, there was a span of 11 bases. The DNA of the CDR3 is TGTGCCAGCACCCGATCCGGGTCTGGGGCCAACGTCCTGACTTTC. Protein: CASTRSGSGANVLTF. The full variable domain, completed using reference TRBV5-5 and TRBJ2-6, is DAGVTQSPTHLIKTRGQQVTLRCSPISGHKSVSWYQQVLGQGPQFIFQYYEKEERGRGNFPDRFSARQFPNYSSELNVNALLLGDSALYLCASTRSGSGANVLTFGAGSRLTVL.

The chain couples TRBV20-1 to TRBJ2-5; TRBD2 matches at 12 bases. V lost 2 bases to trimming and J lost 5 bases; unmatched junction nucleotides: 6. The CDR3 is 15 residues long. Germline V gene lookup returns CDR1 DFQATT and CDR2 SNEGSKA (reference sequence). The CDR3 here is CSARPSGGARETQYF. The CDR3 region has the DNA TGCAGTGCTAGACCTAGCGGGGGGGCCCGGGAGACCCAGTACTTC.

The chain is built from TRBV27 and TRBJ2-5; D remains unclear. This CDR3 spans 14 amino acids. V was pared by 3 bases and J by 9 bases, with 17 bases between. From germline, CDR1 is MNHEY and CDR2 SMNVEV (reference sequence). The CDR3 region is CASSFGPYVGAQYF. In nucleotides, the CDR3 is TGTGCCAGCAGTTTCGGACCGTACGTGGGCGCCCAGTACTTC.

Only a few counts were recorded for this clonotype. The J gene is TRBJ1-6, the V gene TRBV28; D might be TRBD1 (6 bases). V was cut by 7 bases and J by 8 bases, with 15 bases left in between. This CDR3 spans 14 amino acids. CDR1 is MDHEN, CDR2 SYDVKM, per germline. In DNA, the CDR3 is TGTGCCAGCAACCCCGCCCAGGGGCATTCACCCCTCCACTTT. It encodes CASNPAQGHSPLHF.

CDR3 sequence: CASTLRQINQPQHF. CDR3 nucleotides: TGTGCCAGCACCCTACGGCAGATCAATCAGCCCCAGCATTTT. This chain uses TRBV2 with TRBJ1-5; D gene unclear. The germline V and J ends were trimmed by 7 bases and 3 bases, with 13 bases remaining between them. Looked up from germline, CDR1 is SNHLY and CDR2 is FYNNEI. The CDR3 runs 14 residues.